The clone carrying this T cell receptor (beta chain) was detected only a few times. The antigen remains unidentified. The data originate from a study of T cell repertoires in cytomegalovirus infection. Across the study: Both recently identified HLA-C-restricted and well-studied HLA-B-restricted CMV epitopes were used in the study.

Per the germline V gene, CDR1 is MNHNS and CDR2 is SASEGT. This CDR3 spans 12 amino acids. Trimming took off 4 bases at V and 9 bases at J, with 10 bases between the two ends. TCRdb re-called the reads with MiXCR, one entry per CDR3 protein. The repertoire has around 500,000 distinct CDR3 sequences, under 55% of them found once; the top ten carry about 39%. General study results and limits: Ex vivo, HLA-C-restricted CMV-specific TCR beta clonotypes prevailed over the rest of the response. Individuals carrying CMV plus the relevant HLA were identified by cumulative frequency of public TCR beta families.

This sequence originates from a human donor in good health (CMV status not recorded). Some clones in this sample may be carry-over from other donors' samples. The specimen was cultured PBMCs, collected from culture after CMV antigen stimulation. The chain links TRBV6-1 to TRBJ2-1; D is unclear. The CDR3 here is CASSVFPTEQFF. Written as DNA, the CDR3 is TGTGCCAGCAGTGTCTTCCCTACTGAGCAGTTCTTC.